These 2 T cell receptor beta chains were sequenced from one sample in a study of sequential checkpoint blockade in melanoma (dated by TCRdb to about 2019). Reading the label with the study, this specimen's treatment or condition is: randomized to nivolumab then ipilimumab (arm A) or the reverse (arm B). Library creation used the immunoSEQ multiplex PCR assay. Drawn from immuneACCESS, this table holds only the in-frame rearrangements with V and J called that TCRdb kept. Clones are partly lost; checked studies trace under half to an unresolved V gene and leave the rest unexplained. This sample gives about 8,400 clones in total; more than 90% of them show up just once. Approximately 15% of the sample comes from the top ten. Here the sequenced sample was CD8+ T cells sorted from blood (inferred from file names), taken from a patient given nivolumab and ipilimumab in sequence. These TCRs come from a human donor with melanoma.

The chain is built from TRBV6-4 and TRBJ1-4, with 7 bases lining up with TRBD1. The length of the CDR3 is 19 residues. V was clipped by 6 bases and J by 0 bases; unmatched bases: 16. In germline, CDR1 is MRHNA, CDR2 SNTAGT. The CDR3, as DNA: TGTGCCAGCAGGAGAAGACCGGCGGAGGACAGGCCAACTAATGAAAAACTGTTTTTT. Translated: CASRRRPAEDRPTNEKLFF.

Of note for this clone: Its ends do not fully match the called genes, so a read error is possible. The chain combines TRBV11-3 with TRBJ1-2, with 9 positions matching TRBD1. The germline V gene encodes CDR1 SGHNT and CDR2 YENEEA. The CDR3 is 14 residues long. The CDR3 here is CASSYGFGERDRAF. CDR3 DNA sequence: TGTGCCAGCAGCTACGGGTTCGGAGAACGGGACAGGGCCTTC.